This TCR beta chain was obtained from a study of cytomegalovirus exposure and HLA in healthy donors. Overall study findings and caveats: Most TCR sequences were rare, but some public TCRs occurred in many donors. Testing in vitro showed a few CMV-associated chains specific for CMV antigens. Associated with cytomegalovirus, according to the listing, were 150 to 200 TCR beta chains.

As concerns this clone: The antigen is not known.

Assay: immunoSEQ multiplex PCR; the TCRdb copy retains only in-frame clones and omits some. In the table there are about 150,000 clones, approximately 90% of which are singletons. Germline loops: CDR1 GTSNPN, CDR2 SVGIG (reference sequence). Trimming stripped 2 bases from V and 4 bases from J, with 12 bases between. The CDR3 consists of 14 residues. The receptor was isolated from a woman in her thirties in good health and CMV-seropositive. The chain links TRBV30 to TRBJ1-5; D not resolved. Sequencing was done on a sample of PBMCs. The CDR3 DNA follows: TGTGCCTGGAGTACGTCAAGGGAGAATCAGCCCCAGCATTTT. Protein: CAWSTSRENQPQHF.